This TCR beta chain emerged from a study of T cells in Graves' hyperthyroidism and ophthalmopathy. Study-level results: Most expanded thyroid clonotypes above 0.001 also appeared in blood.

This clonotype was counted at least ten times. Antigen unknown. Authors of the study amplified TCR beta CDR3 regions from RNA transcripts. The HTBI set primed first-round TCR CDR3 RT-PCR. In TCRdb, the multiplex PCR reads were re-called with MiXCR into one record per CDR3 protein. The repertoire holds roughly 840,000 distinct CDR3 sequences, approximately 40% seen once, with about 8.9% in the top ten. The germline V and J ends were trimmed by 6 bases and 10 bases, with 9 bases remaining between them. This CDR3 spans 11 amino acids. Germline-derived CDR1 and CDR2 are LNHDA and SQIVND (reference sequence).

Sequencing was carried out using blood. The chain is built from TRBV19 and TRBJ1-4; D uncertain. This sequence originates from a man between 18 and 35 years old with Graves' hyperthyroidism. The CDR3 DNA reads TGTGCCAGTAGGGTGTCGCGAAAACTGTTTTTT. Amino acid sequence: CASRVSRKLFF.